Shown below are 23 T cell receptor beta chains from a single sample sequenced in a study of blood T cells in healthy people across ages. Primers used in a second PCR of roughly 6 to 11 cycles were a sample-barcoded 5' primer and a J-beta primer mix. TCRdb processed the 5' RACE reads anew with MiXCR; each CDR3 protein has one entry. This sample yields about 510,000 distinct CDR3 sequences, of which about 28% are seen a single time; over 3.5% belongs to the top ten. This same sample was also part of a study on T cells of mothers and their children.

The sample consisted of blood. These receptors were obtained from a boy aged 2 to 10 in good health.

V gene TRBV2 combines with J gene TRBJ2-1, with D unclear. The end of the DNA is better explained by TRBJ2-5, so the J call may be wrong. The CDR3 runs 12 residues. Germline-derived CDR1 and CDR2 are SNHLY and FYNNEI. The CDR3 here is CASTPIRETQYF. CDR3 in DNA: TGTGCCAGCACTCCTATCCGAGAGACCCAGTACTTC.

This clonotype was recorded a few times. An end of the junction does not agree with germline; a read error may underlie this. This chain joins TRBV18 and TRBJ2-1, with D uncertain. Germline CDR1 KGHSH, CDR2 LQKENI. CDR3 size: 11 residues. The CDR3 loop is CASSDDREQLF. DNA of the CDR3: TGTGCCAGCTCGGATGACCGAGAGCAGCTCTTC.

In its sample, this clonotype was seen a few times. This chain uses TRBV4-1 with TRBJ1-2; D perhaps matches TRBD1 (5 bases). This CDR3 is 14 amino acids long. Germline CDR1 MGHRA, CDR2 YSYEKL. V dropped 0 bases and J dropped 4 bases, with 9 bases sitting between them. The CDR3 nucleotides are TGCGCCAGCAGCCAAGATTCAGGGATCTATGGCTACACCTTC. Its translation: CASSQDSGIYGYTF.

The rearrangement links TRBV15 to TRBJ2-5; D is undetermined. With 0 bases removed from V and 5 bases from J, the gap between germline ends came to 7 bases. Germline CDR1 is LNHNV and CDR2 is YYDKDF (reference sequence). The CDR3 totals 13 residues. The CDR3 nucleotides are TGTGCCACCAGCAGAGACAGGCTGGAGACCCAGTACTTC. The encoded protein is CATSRDRLETQYF.

J is TRBJ2-6 and V is TRBV15; D gene unclear. This CDR3 is built from 15 residues. Germline CDR1 reads LNHNV; CDR2 reads YYDKDF (reference sequence). The germline V and J ends were trimmed by 1 base and 3 bases, with 7 bases remaining between them. The CDR3 spells CATSRADGGANVLTF. CDR3 DNA sequence: TGTGCCACCAGCAGAGCTGATGGTGGGGCCAACGTCCTGACTTTC.

This rearrangement joins TRBV20-1 to TRBJ2-3; 7 positions match TRBD2. The V and J ends lost 5 bases and 0 bases, in that order; junction bases with no gene match: 8. CDR3 length: 15 amino acids. Germline CDR1 and CDR2: DFQATT and SNEGSKA (reference sequence). The DNA of the CDR3 is TGCAGTGCTGCCGGGACTACTTTTAGCACAGATACGCAGTATTTT. It yields the protein CSAAGTTFSTDTQYF.

The J gene is TRBJ2-6, the V gene TRBV20-1, with D hard to call. V shed 3 bases and J shed 1 base, with 7 bases lying between them. Germline-derived CDR1 and CDR2 are DFQATT and SNEGSKA (reference sequence). The length of the CDR3 is 14 residues. The CDR3 is CSARSGSGANVLTF. The CDR3 bases are TGCAGTGCTAGGTCAGGATCTGGGGCCAACGTCCTGACTTTC.

V gene TRBV30 combines with J gene TRBJ2-5; D is unresolved. CDR3 length equals 12 residues. CDR1 is GTSNPN and CDR2 is SVGIG in the germline V gene (reference sequence). V shed 0 bases and J shed 5 bases, with 7 bases lying between them. For the CDR3, the DNA is TGTGCCTGGAGTGTACCCGGGGAGACCCAGTACTTC. This sequence encodes CAWSVPGETQYF. The full variable domain, rest sourced from reference TRBV30 and TRBJ2-5, is SQTIHQWPATLVQPVGSPLSLECTVEGTSNPNLYWYRQAAGRGLQLLFYSVGIGQISSEVPQNLSASRPQDRQFILSSKKLLLSDSGFYLCAWSVPGETQYFGPGTRLLVL.

The CDR3 DNA reads as TGTGCCAGCAGTCAAGGATACACAAACACCGGGGAGCTGTTTTTT. The encoded protein is CASSQGYTNTGELFF. V usage is TRBV7-2 and J usage is TRBJ2-2, with D unresolved. This CDR3 comprises 15 residues. Per germline, CDR1 SGHTA and CDR2 FQGNSA. Trimming cost V 6 bases and J 2 bases, with 13 bases left between them.

This clonotype was detected many times. V is TRBV5-6 and J is TRBJ2-1; 13 bases are a match to TRBD2. The trim removed 1 base at V and 0 bases at J, leaving 7 bases unmatched. Germline lookup yields CDR1 SGHDT and CDR2 YYEEEE. The CDR3 runs 19 residues. CDR3 amino acids: CASSLYGTSGVSSYNEQFF. The CDR3 DNA reads as TGTGCCAGCAGCTTGTACGGGACTAGCGGGGTTAGCTCCTACAATGAGCAGTTCTTC.

The rearrangement joins TRBV10-3 to TRBJ2-2; 9 bases are shared with TRBD1. The V segment lost 8 bases and the J segment 6 bases; nucleotides outside the gene matches: 7. CDR3 size: 14 residues. The V gene's germline CDR1 is ENHRY and CDR2 SYGVKD. The CDR3 protein is CAIQETGGPGELFF. The CDR3, as DNA: TGTGCCATCCAAGAGACAGGGGGTCCCGGGGAGCTGTTTTTT.

This clonotype was found a few times. The V call is TRBV29-1, the J call TRBJ2-7; TRBD2 aligns across 8 bases. V trimming: 4 bases; J trimming: 3 bases; junction bases outside the gene matches: 5. This CDR3 contains 13 residues. Germline CDR1 is SQVTM and CDR2 is ANQGSEA. The CDR3 DNA sequence: TGCAGCGTTGTCGCGGGGGGAATCTACGAGCAGTACTTC. It translates to CSVVAGGIYEQYF.

The J gene is TRBJ2-3, the V gene TRBV29-1; possible D gene TRBD1, 6 bases. Between the trimmed V and J ends, which lost 5 bases and 3 bases, there was a span of 9 bases. The CDR3 spans 12 residues. Per the germline V gene, CDR1 is SQVTM and CDR2 is ANQGSEA. CDR3 in amino acids: CSVRQETDTQYF. Here the CDR3 DNA reads TGCAGCGTTCGACAGGAAACAGATACGCAGTATTTT.

The genes are TRBV6-5 and TRBJ2-3; TRBD1 matches 7 bases. The germline V gene encodes CDR1 MNHEY and CDR2 SVGAGI. This CDR3 contains 13 residues. With 6 bases clipped from V and 8 bases from J, the junction kept 8 bases outside the gene matches. The CDR3 region has the DNA TGTGCCAGCAGCCCCACAGGGGCAGGTACGCAGTATTTT. It yields the protein CASSPTGAGTQYF.

Concerning this clonotype: An end of the junction differs from the germline gene, which may be a read error. The V gene is TRBV7-9, the J gene TRBJ1-4; D possibly corresponds to TRBD1 (6 bases). CDR3 length: 13 residues. CDR1 is SEHNR and CDR2 is FQNEAQ in the germline V gene (reference sequence). CDR3 sequence reads: CASSFGGYEKQFF. The CDR3 DNA is TGTGCCAGCAGCTTCGGGGGCTATGAAAAACAGTTTTTT.

The chain joins TRBV10-3 to TRBJ2-3; 8 bases line up with TRBD2. Trimming took 0 bases from V and 0 from J; bases not matched to a gene: 8. CDR1 is ENHRY and CDR2 is SYGVKD in the germline V gene. The CDR3 is 18 residues long. In nucleotides, the CDR3 is TGTGCCATCAGTGAGTCAGGGAGCGGGGGAGCAAGCACAGATACGCAGTATTTT. This codes for CAISESGSGGASTDTQYF.

The V gene is TRBV4-1, the J gene TRBJ2-5; perhaps TRBD2 as D (6 bases). Near its end, the DNA agrees better with TRBJ2-1, so the J call may be wrong. CDR3 size: 15 residues. Germline V gene lookup returns CDR1 MGHRA and CDR2 YSYEKL. CDR3 residues: CASAPKEGTGKEQFF. CDR3 sequence (DNA): TGCGCCAGCGCCCCCAAGGAGGGAACGGGTAAAGAGCAGTTCTTC.

The V call is TRBV21-1, the J call TRBJ2-3; the listed D gene, TRBD2, was not tested against the DNA. TRBV21-1 is annotated as a pseudogene. CDR3 length: 18 residues. Here the CDR3 reads CASSKSPSSGRWTDTQYF. CDR3 sequence (DNA): TGTGCCAGCAGCAAATCCCCATCTAGCGGGAGGTGGACAGATACGCAGTATTTT.

There are many counts of this clonotype. The chain recombines TRBV20-1 with TRBJ2-3; TRBD2 agrees at 8 bases. Per the germline V gene, CDR1 is DFQATT and CDR2 is SNEGSKA (reference sequence). The CDR3 loop spans 19 amino acids. Losses at the gene ends were 0 bases for V and 0 bases for J; bases not matched to a gene: 14. The DNA of the CDR3 is TGCAGTGCTAGAGATCAATGGGTTCAAGCGGGAGTAAGCACAGATACGCAGTATTTT. Translated: CSARDQWVQAGVSTDTQYF.

The chain combines TRBV29-1 with TRBJ1-6; no firm D call. The length of the CDR3 is 17 residues. Germline V gene data show CDR1 as SQVTM and CDR2 as ANQGSEA. The ends were cut back, 6 bases at V and 0 bases at J, with 18 bases in the middle. The CDR3 protein is CSVHRVGLHSYNSPLHF. The CDR3, as DNA: TGCAGCGTCCACCGGGTAGGGCTACACTCCTATAATTCACCCCTCCACTTT.

The V gene is TRBV5-4, the J gene TRBJ2-7; 7 nucleotides align to TRBD2. V was clipped by 2 bases and J by 2 bases; unmatched bases: 1. This CDR3 spans 13 amino acids. Germline CDR1 and CDR2: SGHNT and YYREEE (reference sequence). This CDR3 reads CASSFSGAYEQYF. In DNA form, the CDR3 reads TGTGCCAGCAGCTTCAGCGGGGCCTACGAGCAGTACTTC. Variable domain in full (rest from reference TRBV5-4 and TRBJ2-7): ETGVTQSPTHLIKTRGQQVTLRCSSQSGHNTVSWYQQALGQGPQFIFQYYREEENGRGNFPPRFSGLQFPNYSSELNVNALELDDSALYLCASSFSGAYEQYFGPGTRLTVT.

J is TRBJ2-1 and V is TRBV28, with 14 bases identical to TRBD2. The J call may be incorrect, as the DNA end agrees better with TRBJ2-5. This CDR3 is built from 16 residues. The germline V gene encodes CDR1 MDHEN and CDR2 SYDVKM. This CDR3 reads CASSSPGTSGSGTQYF. The CDR3 coding sequence is TGTGCCAGCAGTTCACCCGGGACTAGCGGGAGCGGGACCCAGTACTTC.

This clonotype was counted between two and nine times. The rearrangement uses TRBV20-1 and TRBJ2-1, with TRBD2 identical over 9 bases. The ends lost 3 bases at V and 4 bases at J; junction bases unmatched: 10. There are 16 residues in the CDR3. Germline V CDR1 and CDR2: DFQATT, SNEGSKA (reference sequence). The CDR3 spells CSARDGGRGGYNEQFF. CDR3 sequence (DNA): TGCAGTGCTAGGGACGGCGGGCGGGGGGGTTACAATGAGCAGTTCTTC.